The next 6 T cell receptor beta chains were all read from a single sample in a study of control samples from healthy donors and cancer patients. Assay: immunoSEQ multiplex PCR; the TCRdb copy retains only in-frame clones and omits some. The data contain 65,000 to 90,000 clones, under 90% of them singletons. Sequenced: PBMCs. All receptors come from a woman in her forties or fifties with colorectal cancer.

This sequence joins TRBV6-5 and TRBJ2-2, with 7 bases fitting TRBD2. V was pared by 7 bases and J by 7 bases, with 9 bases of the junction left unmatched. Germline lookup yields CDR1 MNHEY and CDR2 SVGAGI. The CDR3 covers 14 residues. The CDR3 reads CASTVERGVGELFF. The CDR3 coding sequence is TGTGCCAGCACGGTAGAGCGGGGAGTCGGGGAGCTGTTTTTT.

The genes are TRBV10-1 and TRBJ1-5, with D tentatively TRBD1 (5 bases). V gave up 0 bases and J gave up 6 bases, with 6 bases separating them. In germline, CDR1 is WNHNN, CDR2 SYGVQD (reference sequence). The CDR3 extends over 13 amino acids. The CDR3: CASSESGAQPQHF. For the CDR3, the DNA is TGCGCCAGCAGTGAGTCCGGGGCTCAGCCCCAGCATTTT.

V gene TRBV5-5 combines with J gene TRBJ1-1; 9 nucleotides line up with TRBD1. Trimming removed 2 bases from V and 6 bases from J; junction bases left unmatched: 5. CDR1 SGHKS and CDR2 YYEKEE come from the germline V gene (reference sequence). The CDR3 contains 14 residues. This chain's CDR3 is CASSFGTGFSEAFF. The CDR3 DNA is TGTGCCAGCAGCTTCGGGACAGGGTTCTCTGAAGCTTTCTTT.

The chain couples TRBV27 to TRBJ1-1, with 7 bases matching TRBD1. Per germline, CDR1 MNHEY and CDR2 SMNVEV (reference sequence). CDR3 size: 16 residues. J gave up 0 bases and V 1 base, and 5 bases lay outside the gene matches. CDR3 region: CASSLWSGGMNTEAFF. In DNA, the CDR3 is TGTGCCAGCAGTTTATGGTCAGGGGGTATGAACACTGAAGCTTTCTTT.

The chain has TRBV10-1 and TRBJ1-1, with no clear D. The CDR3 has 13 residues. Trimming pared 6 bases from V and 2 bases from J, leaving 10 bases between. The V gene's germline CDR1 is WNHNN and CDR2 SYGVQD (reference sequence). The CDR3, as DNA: TGCGCCAGCAGAGCACAGAGCAACACTGAAGCTTTCTTT. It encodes CASRAQSNTEAFF.

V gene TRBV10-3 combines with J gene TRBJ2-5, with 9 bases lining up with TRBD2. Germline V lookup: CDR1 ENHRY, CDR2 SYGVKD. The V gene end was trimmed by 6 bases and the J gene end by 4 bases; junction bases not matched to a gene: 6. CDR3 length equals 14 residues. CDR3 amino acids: CAISDSGGRETQYF. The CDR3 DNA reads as TGTGCCATCAGCGATAGCGGGGGTCGAGAGACCCAGTACTTC.